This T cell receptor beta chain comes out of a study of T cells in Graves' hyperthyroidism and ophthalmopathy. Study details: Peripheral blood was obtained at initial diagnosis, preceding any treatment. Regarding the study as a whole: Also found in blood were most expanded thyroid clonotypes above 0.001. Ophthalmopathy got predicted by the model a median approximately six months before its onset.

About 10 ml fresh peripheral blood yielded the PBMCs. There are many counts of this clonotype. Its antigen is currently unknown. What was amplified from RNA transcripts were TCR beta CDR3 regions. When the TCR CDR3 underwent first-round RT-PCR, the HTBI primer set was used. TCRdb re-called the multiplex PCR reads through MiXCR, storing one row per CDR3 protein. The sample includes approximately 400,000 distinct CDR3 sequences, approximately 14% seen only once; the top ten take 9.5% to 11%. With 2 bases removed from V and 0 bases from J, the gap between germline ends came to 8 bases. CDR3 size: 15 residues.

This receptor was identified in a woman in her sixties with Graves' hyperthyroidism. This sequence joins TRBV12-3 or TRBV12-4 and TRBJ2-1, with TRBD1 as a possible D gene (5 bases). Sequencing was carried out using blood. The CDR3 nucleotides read TGTGCCAGCAGTTTACAGGGCCGCTCCTACAATGAGCAGTTCTTC. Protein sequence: CASSLQGRSYNEQFF.